A single TCR beta chain is shown here with its context. The antigen is not known. TCRdb keeps only in-frame clones here, not all; method: immunoSEQ multiplex PCR. Of around 300,000 clones in the sample, around 87% were seen once. The source of the sample is a study of shared clonotypes between healthy human individuals. Study conclusions and caveats: A handful of donors shared around 5% of their naive CD4 clonotypes. Rarefaction demonstrated incomplete sorted-subset sequencing despite large depth. Non-shared clonotypes had lower generation probabilities than those shared by all four donors.

Participating donors were healthy, HIV-negative adults free of recent acute infections or vaccinations. The CDR3 is 16 amino acids. In germline, CDR1 is LNHDA, CDR2 SQIVND (reference sequence). The J segment lost 3 bases and the V segment lost 5 bases, leaving 7 bases of the junction unmatched. The source material was memory CD8+ T cells sorted from blood. This sample's subset: CD45RO+ cells pooled with CCR7-negative TemRA cells. The receptor's source is a man between 18 and 35 years old in good health. The chain carries TRBV19 and TRBJ2-1; TRBD2 aligns across 10 bases. CDR3 DNA sequence: TGTGCCAGTAGTTGGGTGGGGACTAGCGACTACAATGAGCAGTTCTTC. It yields the protein CASSWVGTSDYNEQFF.